Below are 13 T cell receptor beta chains sequenced from a single sample in a study of T cell changes during pregnancy in multiple sclerosis. Here immunoSEQ multiplex PCR was the method, and the copy in TCRdb shows in-frame clones only, minus some. This sample has approximately 100,000 clones, with more than 85% found just once. The material sequenced was peripheral blood, taken in the second trimester of pregnancy. The receptors come from a female donor with multiple sclerosis, enrolled in a pregnancy study.

This chain connects TRBV2 to TRBJ1-5; no clear D gene. CDR3 length: 14 amino acids. Between the trimmed V and J ends, which lost 3 bases and 4 bases, there was a span of 10 bases. Germline V gene data show CDR1 as SNHLY and CDR2 as FYNNEI. The CDR3 coding sequence is TGTGCCAGCAGTGATCAGAGCGTAAATCAGCCCCAGCATTTT. Its translation is CASSDQSVNQPQHF.

This chain joins TRBV7-2 and TRBJ2-1; D is possibly TRBD2 (5 bases). Germline CDR1 and CDR2: SGHTA and FQGNSA. Between the trimmed V and J ends, which lost 6 bases and 5 bases, there was a span of 8 bases. CDR3 length equals 12 residues. As DNA, the CDR3 is TGTGCCAGCAGTAGCGACCACAATGAGCAGTTCTTC. The encoded protein is CASSSDHNEQFF.

The chain joins TRBV5-6 to TRBJ1-1; possibly TRBD1 for D (5 bases). The CDR3 consists of 13 residues. Germline V gene data show CDR1 as SGHDT and CDR2 as YYEEEE. Trimming took 2 bases from V and 7 from J, leaving 12 bases between them. The CDR3 region has the DNA TGTGCCAGCAGCTTCTTTGGGGGGTTTGAAGCTTTCTTT. Translated: CASSFFGGFEAFF.

This chain links TRBV30 with TRBJ2-7; D remains ambiguous. Germline assignment: CDR1 GTSNPN and CDR2 SVGIG (reference sequence). Trimming stripped 1 base from V and 4 bases from J, with 20 bases between. The CDR3 is 16 residues long. The CDR3 sequence: CAWSDEQATVVYEQYF. CDR3 nucleotide sequence: TGTGCCTGGAGTGACGAGCAGGCGACCGTCGTTTACGAGCAGTACTTC.

This chain connects TRBV5-1 to TRBJ1-3; possible D gene TRBD1, 6 bases. Germline CDR1 SGHRS, CDR2 YFSETQ. Deletions cut 4 bases from V and 2 bases from J, with 16 bases between. The CDR3 is made up of 16 amino acids. The CDR3 spells CASSIGGRGTGNTIYF. CDR3 in DNA: TGCGCCAGCAGCATTGGGGGCAGGGGAACTGGAAACACCATATATTTT. The full variable domain, rest sourced from reference TRBV5-1 and TRBJ1-3, is KAGVTQTPRYLIKTRGQQVTLSCSPISGHRSVSWYQQTPGQGLQFLFEYFSETQRNKGNFPGRFSGRQFSNSRSEMNVSTLELGDSALYLCASSIGGRGTGNTIYFGEGSWLTVV.

The chain carries TRBV19 and TRBJ1-2; possible D gene TRBD1, 6 bases. The V and J ends lost 6 bases and 4 bases respectively, with 15 bases between them. Looked up from germline, CDR1 is LNHDA and CDR2 is SQIVND (reference sequence). The CDR3 has 14 residues. CDR3 coding DNA: TGTGCCAGTAGGAGGGGGGGGAACTCCTATGGCTACACCTTC. Translating gives CASRRGGNSYGYTF.

The rearrangement joins TRBV9 to TRBJ2-1, with D maybe TRBD1 (6 bases). This CDR3 has 15 amino acids. V lost 0 bases and J 3 bases, leaving 10 bases between the germline ends. Germline CDR1 reads SGDLS; CDR2 reads YYNGEE. The CDR3 protein is CASSVAGTNYNEQFF. CDR3 sequence (DNA): TGTGCCAGCAGCGTAGCCGGGACAAACTACAATGAGCAGTTCTTC.

This clone was observed a single time. The J gene is TRBJ2-7, the V gene TRBV11-2; D ambiguous. The CDR3 sequence is 13 residues long. V lost 2 bases and J lost 9, with 14 bases in between. CDR1 SGHAT and CDR2 FQNNGV come from the germline V gene. CDR3 in amino acids: CASSLHDTESQYF. DNA of the CDR3: TGTGCCAGCAGCTTACATGACACGGAATCGCAGTACTTC.

The rearrangement joins TRBV20-1 to TRBJ2-5; TRBD1 agrees at 7 bases. In germline, CDR1 is DFQATT, CDR2 SNEGSKA (reference sequence). The CDR3 totals 11 residues. CDR3 sequence: CSQDRVETQYF. CDR3 nucleotide sequence: TGCTCACAAGACAGGGTTGAGACCCAGTACTTC.

The V call is TRBV29-1, the J call TRBJ2-2; TRBD2 matches 7 bases. Germline loops: CDR1 SQVTM, CDR2 ANQGSEA. Unmatched junction bases numbered 12, after V lost 7 bases and J lost 4 bases. The CDR3 sequence is 15 residues long. CDR3 loop: CSAGAAGLGTGELFF. CDR3 DNA: TGCAGCGCCGGGGCAGCGGGATTGGGCACCGGGGAGCTGTTTTTT.

The rearrangement joins TRBV28 to TRBJ1-4; the D gene is possibly TRBD1 (5 bases). The V end lost 3 bases, the J end lost 8 bases, and 13 bases lay between the germline ends. This CDR3 has 14 residues. Germline-derived CDR1 and CDR2 are MDHEN and SYDVKM. The CDR3 here is CASSFGQGGEKLFF. The CDR3 nucleotides are TGTGCCAGCAGTTTTGGGCAGGGAGGGGAAAAACTGTTTTTT.

The chain has TRBV2 and TRBJ1-4; D is perhaps TRBD1 (5 bases). From germline, CDR1 is SNHLY and CDR2 FYNNEI. V was trimmed by 4 bases and J by 7 bases, leaving 13 bases between them. The CDR3 covers 14 residues. CDR3 in DNA: TGTGCCAGCAGTGTTCAGGGTAGGGGTGAAAAACTGTTTTTT. Translation gives CASSVQGRGEKLFF.

V is TRBV2 and J is TRBJ2-7; 8 bases line up with TRBD1. The CDR3 is made up of 15 amino acids. The trim removed 6 bases at V and 0 bases at J, leaving 7 bases unmatched. CDR1 is SNHLY, CDR2 FYNNEI, per germline. The CDR3 DNA follows: TGTGCCAGCAGGACCCCAGACAGGGGCTCCTACGAGCAGTACTTC. Translation: CASRTPDRGSYEQYF.